This T cell receptor beta chain was retrieved from a study of blood T cell repertoires in COVID-19. The table came from immunoSEQ multiplex PCR; TCRdb's copy has only in-frame clones and leaves some out. The sample contains about 87,000 clones, about 79% of which appear only once. This sequence originates from a woman between 50 and 59 years old with acute or convalescent COVID-19. Source material: peripheral blood.

CDR3 in amino acids: CASSPTSGTDTQYF. The CDR3 DNA reads as TGTGCCAGCAGTCCCACTAGCGGCACAGATACGCAGTATTTT. The chain couples TRBV3-1 (or the pseudogene TRBV3-2) to TRBJ2-3; the match to TRBD2 covers 7 bases. V shed 6 bases and J 1 base; nucleotides not matched to a gene: 4. The CDR3 has 14 residues. CDR1 and CDR2 (germline): LGHDT, YNNKEL (reference sequence).